The 10 T cell receptor beta chains below come from one sample, sequenced in a study of shared clonotypes between healthy human individuals. The table came from immunoSEQ multiplex PCR; TCRdb's copy has only in-frame clones and leaves some out. The table includes fewer than 550,000 clones, about 79% detected once. Input material: PBMCs. These receptors were obtained from a woman aged 40 to 50 in good health. Some clones in this sample may be carry-over from other donors' samples.

CDR3 sequence: CASSQASSNQPQHF. In DNA form, the CDR3 reads TGCGCCAGCAGCCAAGCTTCGAGCAATCAGCCCCAGCATTTT. The chain joins TRBV4-3 to TRBJ1-5; D uncertain. The ends were cut back, 1 base at V and 1 base at J, with 5 bases in the middle. Germline V gene data show CDR1 as LGHNA and CDR2 as YSLEER. CDR3 length equals 14 residues.

The CDR3 region is CASSRRGDEQFF. CDR3 sequence (DNA): TGTGCCAGCAGCAGGAGAGGGGATGAGCAGTTCTTC. This chain connects TRBV9 to TRBJ2-1, with D perhaps matching TRBD1 or TRBD2 (5 bases each). The CDR3 totals 12 residues. In germline, CDR1 is SGDLS, CDR2 YYNGEE. The germline V and J ends were trimmed by 4 bases and 8 bases, with 10 bases remaining between them.

This chain joins TRBV7-2 and TRBJ2-2; 7 bases are a match to TRBD1. V shed 4 bases, J shed 6 bases, and the junction held 2 bases outside the gene matches. Germline V gene lookup returns CDR1 SGHTA and CDR2 FQGNSA. The CDR3 has 13 residues. Here the CDR3 DNA reads TGTGCCAGCAGCTCCGGACAGGCCGGGGAGCTGTTTTTT. This translates into CASSSGQAGELFF.

The genes are TRBV5-4 and TRBJ2-1; 12 bases agree with TRBD2. J gave up 4 bases and V 4 bases, and 6 bases lay outside the gene matches. CDR1 is SGHNT and CDR2 is YYREEE in the germline V gene (reference sequence). The CDR3 loop spans 16 amino acids. Here the CDR3 reads CASSHPGLAGYNEQFF. The CDR3 coding sequence is TGTGCCAGCAGCCACCCCGGACTAGCGGGGTACAATGAGCAGTTCTTC.

V gene TRBV5-4 combines with J gene TRBJ2-3, with a possible D match to TRBD1 (6 bases). V was trimmed by 0 bases and J by 1 base, leaving 9 bases between them. CDR3 size: 15 residues. Germline V lookup: CDR1 SGHNT, CDR2 YYREEE (reference sequence). The chain's CDR3 is CASSLGPGGTDTQYF. The CDR3 DNA follows: TGTGCCAGCAGCTTGGGGCCAGGGGGCACAGATACGCAGTATTTT. The full variable domain, completed using reference TRBV5-4 and TRBJ2-3, is ETGVTQSPTHLIKTRGQQVTLRCSSQSGHNTVSWYQQALGQGPQFIFQYYREEENGRGNFPPRFSGLQFPNYSSELNVNALELDDSALYLCASSLGPGGTDTQYFGPGTRLTVL.

Written as DNA, the CDR3 is TGTGCCAGCAGTGATCGCATGGCTAATGAAAAACTGTTTTTT. Amino acid sequence: CASSDRMANEKLFF. This rearrangement joins TRBV2 to TRBJ1-4; D remains unclear. The CDR3 runs 14 residues. Germline V gene data show CDR1 as SNHLY and CDR2 as FYNNEI. V was trimmed by 3 bases and J by 3 bases, leaving 8 bases between them.

This chain connects TRBV19 to TRBJ2-3, with D perhaps matching TRBD2 (5 bases). V lost 11 bases, J lost 0 bases, and 15 bases lay in between. Germline lookup yields CDR1 LNHDA and CDR2 SQIVND (reference sequence). The CDR3 is 14 amino acids. Written as DNA, the CDR3 is TGTGCCGCCGCCGGGGATTCGAGCACAGATACGCAGTATTTT. The encoded protein is CAAAGDSSTDTQYF.

The V call is TRBV6-5, the J call TRBJ2-1; 10 bases line up with TRBD2. Germline lookup yields CDR1 MNHEY and CDR2 SVGAGI. There are 14 residues in the CDR3. The ends lost 8 bases at V and 4 bases at J; junction bases unmatched: 5. The CDR3 DNA follows: TGTGCCAGCGGGGGACTAGCGCCTTACAATGAGCAGTTCTTC. It translates to CASGGLAPYNEQFF.

This clone came up once. One end of the junction is discordant with germline, which a read error may explain. This chain uses TRBV6-4 with TRBJ2-1; 7 bases are shared with TRBD2. The CDR3 loop spans 15 amino acids. In germline, CDR1 is MRHNA, CDR2 SNTAGT. The CDR3 loop is CASSQGLMGYSEQFF. Written as DNA, the CDR3 is TGTGCCAGCAGTCAGGGACTAATGGGTTACAGTGAGCAGTTCTTC.

The CDR3 reads CASSPQLAGQDTQYF. In nucleotides, the CDR3 is TGTGCCAGCAGCCCCCAACTAGCGGGACAAGATACGCAGTATTTT. The V and J genes are TRBV28 and TRBJ2-3, with TRBD2 matching over 10 bases. The CDR3 consists of 15 residues. After removal of 6 bases from V and 5 bases from J, the junction contained 8 bases not matched to a gene. Per germline, CDR1 MDHEN and CDR2 SYDVKM. The whole variable domain, filled in from reference TRBV28 and TRBJ2-3, reads DVKVTQSSRYLVKRTGEKVFLECVQDMDHENMFWYRQDPGLGLRLIYFSYDVKMKEKGDIPEGYSVSREKKERFSLILESASTNQTSMYLCASSPQLAGQDTQYFGPGTRLTVL.